The rows below give T cell receptor beta chains drawn from one sample of a study of blood T cells in healthy people across ages. TCRdb recomputed calls from the 5' RACE reads with MiXCR, one row per CDR3 protein. The sample shows 540,000 or so distinct CDR3 sequences, roughly 48% of them seen only once. Material: blood. Receptors were obtained from a man at least 80 years old in good health. Each CDR3 is given with its conserved first and last residue. D genes are given only for firm matches. Some rows mark clone size as missing; the rest say once, few, many or name a class of expanded clone.

J gene	clone size	V gene	D gene	CDR3 DNA	CDR3 protein
TRBJ2-1	NA	TRBV10-3	NA	TGTGCCATCAGTGAGTCGAGTCCGGGGCGTACAGGGTACGCCTACAATGAGCAGTTCTTC	CAISESSPGRTGYAYNEQFF
TRBJ2-1	NA	TRBV4-1	TRBD1	TGCGCCAGCAAACTCCGGGACAGCTCATACAATGAGCAGTTCTTC	CASKLRDSSYNEQFF
TRBJ1-2	NA	TRBV7-2	TRBD1	TGTGCCAGCAGCCAGACGACAGGGAATGGCTACACCTTC	CASSQTTGNGYTF
TRBJ1-2	once	TRBV6-2/TRBV6-3	NA	TGTGCCAGCAGTCACGGGAGCTGTGGCTACACCTTC	CASSHGSCGYTF
TRBJ1-2	many	TRBV6-5	NA	TGTGCCAGCAGTTTAGTCGGGAACGGCTACACCTTC	CASSLVGNGYTF
TRBJ1-2	NA	TRBV5-1	NA	TGCGCCAGCAGCACCGATGAAACCTATGGCTACACCTTC	CASSTDETYGYTF
TRBJ1-2	NA	TRBV6-1	TRBD1	TGTGCCAGCAGCTCCACCGCTACAGGGGTCCTCCACTATGGCTACACCTTC	CASSSTATGVLHYGYTF
TRBJ1-2	NA	TRBV6-5	TRBD1	TGTGCCAGCAGTCCTTTTGGGACAGACGCTAACTATGGCTACACCTTC	CASSPFGTDANYGYTF
TRBJ2-1	NA	TRBV28	TRBD2	TGTGCCAGCAGTTCCTCACTAGCGGGAGGTGGATGTGAGCAGTTCTTC	CASSSSLAGGGCEQFF
TRBJ1-2	NA	TRBV4-3	NA	TGCGCCAGCAGCCAAGAACATAACTATGGCTACACCTTC	CASSQEHNYGYTF
TRBJ2-3	few	TRBV7-9	TRBD1	TGTGCCAGCAGCTTAGCTTGGGACAGTGGCACAGATACGCAGTATTTT	CASSLAWDSGTDTQYF
TRBJ2-4	few	TRBV20-1	NA	TGCAGTGCTCCAACAGGGAGATCTACCTACATAGCCAAAAACATTCAGTACTTC	CSAPTGRSTYIAKNIQYF
TRBJ2-3	NA	TRBV6-2/TRBV6-3	NA	TGTGCCAGCAGTTACCCCATCCTCGCTGGCACAGATACGCAGTATTTT	CASSYPILAGTDTQYF